The 4 T cell receptor beta chains listed next were all sequenced from one sample in a study of T cell responses to AZD1222 COVID-19 vaccine (dated by TCRdb to 2020 to 2022). The sample's time point label, decoded: baseline before first vaccination. The library was produced with the immunoSEQ multiplex PCR assay. Not all clones reach the TCRdb copy of this immuneACCESS table, which keeps in-frame sequences only. Checked studies attribute under half of the gap to unresolved V genes and leave the rest unexplained. The sample contains about 140,000 clones, under 95% of them found a single time. The ten largest make up about 3% of the sample. This material consisted of peripheral blood, taken on day 0 of AZD1222 vaccination. Source of these receptors: an adult in good health.

This chain connects TRBV19 to TRBJ2-3; TRBD2 aligns across 10 bases. Germline-derived CDR1 and CDR2 are LNHDA and SQIVND (reference sequence). The CDR3 covers 15 residues. The V segment lost 5 bases and the J segment 1 base; nucleotides outside the gene matches: 3. The CDR3 reads CASSLGLAGTDTQYF. In nucleotides, the CDR3 is TGTGCCAGTAGTCTCGGACTAGCGGGCACAGATACGCAGTATTTT.

This chain uses TRBV6-5 with TRBJ2-7; the match to TRBD2 covers 11 bases. There are 15 residues in the CDR3. V lost 0 bases and J lost 2; bases outside the gene matches: 0. Germline V CDR1 and CDR2: MNHEY, SVGAGI. In nucleotides, the CDR3 is TGTGCCAGCAGTTACTCGACTAGCGGGACCTACGAGCAGTACTTC. It is translated as CASSYSTSGTYEQYF.

The V and J genes are TRBV6-5 and TRBJ2-7; TRBD2 aligns across 8 bases. The J segment lost 4 bases and the V segment lost 7 bases, leaving 3 bases of the junction unmatched. The CDR3 contains 12 residues. CDR1 MNHEY and CDR2 SVGAGI come from the germline V gene. In nucleotides, the CDR3 is TGTGCCAGCACCGGACTAGCTTACGAGCAGTACTTC. Amino acids: CASTGLAYEQYF.

J is TRBJ1-2 and V is TRBV28; 9 nucleotides line up with TRBD1. The CDR3 is 14 residues long. V dropped 7 bases and J dropped 7; count of bases not matched to a gene: 10. CDR1 and CDR2 from the germline V gene are MDHEN and SYDVKM. The CDR3 protein is CASNDRGFRAGYTF. As DNA, the CDR3 is TGTGCCAGCAACGACAGGGGGTTTAGAGCTGGCTACACCTTC.